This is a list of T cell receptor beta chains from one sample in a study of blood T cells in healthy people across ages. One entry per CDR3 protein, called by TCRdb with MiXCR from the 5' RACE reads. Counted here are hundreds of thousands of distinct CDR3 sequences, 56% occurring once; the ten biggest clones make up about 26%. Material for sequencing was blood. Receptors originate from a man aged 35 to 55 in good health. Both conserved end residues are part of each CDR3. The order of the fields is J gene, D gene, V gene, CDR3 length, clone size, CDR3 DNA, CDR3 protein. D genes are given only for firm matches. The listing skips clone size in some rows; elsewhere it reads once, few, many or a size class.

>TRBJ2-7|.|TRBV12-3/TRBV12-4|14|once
TGTGCCAGCAGTTCCAGCTCATCCTCCAATGAGCAGTACTTC
CASSSSSSSNEQYF
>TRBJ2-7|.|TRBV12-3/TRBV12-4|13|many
TGTGCCAGCAGTCGGGGGGCAGCCTACGAGCAGTACTTC
CASSRGAAYEQYF
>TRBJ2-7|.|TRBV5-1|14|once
TGCGCCAGCAGCTTACAGTTAAGCTCCTACGAGCAGTACTTC
CASSLQLSSYEQYF
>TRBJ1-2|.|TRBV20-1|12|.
TGCAGTGCTAACAGGCCAAACTATGGCTACACCTTC
CSANRPNYGYTF
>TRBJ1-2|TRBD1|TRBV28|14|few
TGTGCCAGCAGTTTATCAATACAGGGGGCTGGCTACACCTTC
CASSLSIQGAGYTF
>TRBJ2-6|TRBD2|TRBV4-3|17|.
TGCGCCAGCATTAGGGACGGGGGAGGGTCTGGGGCCAACGTCCTGACTTTC
CASIRDGGGSGANVLTF
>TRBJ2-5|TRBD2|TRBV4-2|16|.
TGTGCCAGCAGCCAAGTACTAGCGGGCCTCCAAGAGACCCAGTACTTC
CASSQVLAGLQETQYF
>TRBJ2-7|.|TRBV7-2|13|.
TGTGCCAGCAGCGCGCTGGCATGGGGCGAGCAGTACTTC
CASSALAWGEQYF
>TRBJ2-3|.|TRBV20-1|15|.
TGCAGTGCACCGCCCATCAGGGGGGTAACAGATACGCAGTATTTT
CSAPPIRGVTDTQYF
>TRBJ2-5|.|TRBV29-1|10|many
TGCAGCGTTAGCCAAGAGACCCAGTACTTC
CSVSQETQYF
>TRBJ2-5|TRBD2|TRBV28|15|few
TGTGCCAGCGTTGGGGGGGGAGCCATACAAGAGACCCAGTACTTC
CASVGGGAIQETQYF
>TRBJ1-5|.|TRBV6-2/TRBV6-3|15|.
TGTGCCAGCAGTATTCAACAGGGAGGCAATCAGCCCCAGCATTTT
CASSIQQGGNQPQHF
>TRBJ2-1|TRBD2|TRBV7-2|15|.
TGTGCCAGCAGCCGGGGAAGCGGGAGAATTGATGAGCAGTTCTTC
CASSRGSGRIDEQFF
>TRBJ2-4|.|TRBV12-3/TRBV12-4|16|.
TGTGCCAGCAGCCATAGTAGACAGCTAGCCAAAAACATTCAGTACTTC
CASSHSRQLAKNIQYF
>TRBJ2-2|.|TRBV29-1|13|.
TGCAGCGGCAGACACCTGAACACCGGGGAGCTGTTTTTT
CSGRHLNTGELFF
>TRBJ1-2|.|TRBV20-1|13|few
TGCAGTGCTAGAGTAGGTGGTCGGGATGGCTACACCTTC
CSARVGGRDGYTF
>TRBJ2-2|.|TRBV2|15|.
TGTGCCAGCAGGCGGGACTTACTGACCACCGGGGAGCTGTTTTTT
CASRRDLLTTGELFF
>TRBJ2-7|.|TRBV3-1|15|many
TGTGCCAGCAGCCATCGGGACGGGGAGTCCTACGAGCAGTACTTC
CASSHRDGESYEQYF
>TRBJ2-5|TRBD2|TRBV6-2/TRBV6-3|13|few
TGTGCCAGCAGCGGGACTAGCTTGGAGACCCAGTACTTC
CASSGTSLETQYF
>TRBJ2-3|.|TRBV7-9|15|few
TGTGCCAGCTCCCGAGCGTCCGTTATCACAGATACGCAGTATTTT
CASSRASVITDTQYF
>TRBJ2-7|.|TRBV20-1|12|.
TGCAGTGCTAGATACCAGAGCTACGAGCAGTACTTC
CSARYQSYEQYF
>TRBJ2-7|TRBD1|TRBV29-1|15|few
TGCAGCGTTGGCACAGTTCCCGGGACAGCCTACGAGCAGTACTTC
CSVGTVPGTAYEQYF
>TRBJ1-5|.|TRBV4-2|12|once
TGTGCCAGCAGCCAAGATCTTCAGCCCCAGCATTTT
CASSQDLQPQHF